This T cell receptor beta chain originates from a study of blood T cells in healthy people across ages. Overall study results and limits: When set beside aged donors, long-lived donors presented more naive CD4+ cells and higher diversity. TCR beta diversity tracked closely with naive T cell percentage.

The V end lost 3 bases, the J end lost 7 bases, and 7 bases lay between the germline ends. Germline V gives CDR1 DFQATT, CDR2 SNEGSKA (reference sequence). This CDR3 has 11 amino acids. Every participating donor contributed roughly 9.6 milliliters of peripheral blood through a draw. This clonotype was detected a few times. Its matching antigen is unknown. A second PCR, run for about 6 to 11 cycles, used a sample-barcoded 5' primer plus a J-beta primer mix. Via MiXCR, TCRdb re-called the 5' RACE reads, giving one row per CDR3 protein. This sample has some 920,000 distinct CDR3 sequences, with roughly 51% found just once.

This clonotype was sampled from a woman in her fifties or sixties in good health. Sequencing was performed on blood. The chain combines TRBV20-1 with TRBJ2-1, with unresolved D. The CDR3: CSASGLNEQFF. The CDR3 nucleotides read TGCAGTGCTAGTGGTTTAAATGAGCAGTTCTTC.